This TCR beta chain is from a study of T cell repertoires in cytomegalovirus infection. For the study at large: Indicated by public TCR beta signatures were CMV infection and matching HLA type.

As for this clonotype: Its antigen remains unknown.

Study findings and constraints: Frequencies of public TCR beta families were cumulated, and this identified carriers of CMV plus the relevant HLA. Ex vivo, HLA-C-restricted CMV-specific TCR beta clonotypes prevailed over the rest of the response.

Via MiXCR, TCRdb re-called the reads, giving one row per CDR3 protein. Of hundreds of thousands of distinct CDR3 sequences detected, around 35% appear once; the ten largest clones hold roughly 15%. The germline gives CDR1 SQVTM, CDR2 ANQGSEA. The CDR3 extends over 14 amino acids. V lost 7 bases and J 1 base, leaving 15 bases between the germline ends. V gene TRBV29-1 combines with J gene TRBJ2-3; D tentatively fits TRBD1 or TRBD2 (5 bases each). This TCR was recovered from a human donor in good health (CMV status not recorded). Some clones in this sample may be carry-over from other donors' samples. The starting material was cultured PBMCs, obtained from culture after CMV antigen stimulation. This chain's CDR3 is CSALMGVGTDTQYF. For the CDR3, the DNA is TGCAGCGCCCTGATGGGGGTGGGCACAGATACGCAGTATTTT.